Below, one TCR beta chain is given with its context. The sample belongs to a study of cytomegalovirus exposure and HLA in healthy donors. Study information: Out of roughly 200 million T cells, an earlier analysis found more than 95 million unique TCR beta sequences in total.

PCR involved 60 Vbeta and 13 Jbeta primers. The protocol was immunoSEQ multiplex PCR, while the TCRdb copy is restricted to in-frame clones and leaves out a portion. The sample has over 85,000 clones; around 80% are singletons. CDR3 size: 14 residues. CDR1 and CDR2 (germline): MNHNS, SASEGT. V was trimmed by 4 bases and J by 1 base, leaving 9 bases between them. The source of this sequence is a man in his forties in good health and CMV-seropositive. The chain combines TRBV6-1 with TRBJ2-3; TRBD2 is a possible D gene (5 bases). The specimen sequenced was PBMCs. Here the CDR3 reads CASSGTGGTDTQYF. DNA for the CDR3: TGTGCCAGCAGTGGGACTGGGGGCACAGATACGCAGTATTTT.